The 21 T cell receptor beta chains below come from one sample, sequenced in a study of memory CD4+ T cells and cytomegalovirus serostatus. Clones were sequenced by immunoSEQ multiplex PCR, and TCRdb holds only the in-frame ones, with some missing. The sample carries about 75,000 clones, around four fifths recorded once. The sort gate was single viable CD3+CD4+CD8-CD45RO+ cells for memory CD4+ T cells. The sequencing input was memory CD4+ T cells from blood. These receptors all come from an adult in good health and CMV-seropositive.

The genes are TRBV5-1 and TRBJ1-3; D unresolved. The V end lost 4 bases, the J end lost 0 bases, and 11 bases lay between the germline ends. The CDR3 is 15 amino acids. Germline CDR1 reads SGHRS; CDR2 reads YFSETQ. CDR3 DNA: TGCGCCAGCAGCCTCGGTCCCCGCTCTGGAAACACCATATATTTT. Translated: CASSLGPRSGNTIYF.

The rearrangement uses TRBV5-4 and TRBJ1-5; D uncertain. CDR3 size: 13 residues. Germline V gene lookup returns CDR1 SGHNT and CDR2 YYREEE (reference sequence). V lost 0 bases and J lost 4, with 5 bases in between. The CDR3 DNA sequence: TGTGCCAGCAGCTTGGGTTGGAATCAGCCCCAGCATTTT. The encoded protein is CASSLGWNQPQHF.

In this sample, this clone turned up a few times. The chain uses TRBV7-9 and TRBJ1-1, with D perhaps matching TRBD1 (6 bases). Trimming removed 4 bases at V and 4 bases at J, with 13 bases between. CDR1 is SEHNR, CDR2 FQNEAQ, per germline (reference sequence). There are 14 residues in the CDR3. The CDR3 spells CASSSDSSITEAFF. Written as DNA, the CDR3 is TGTGCCAGCAGCTCGGACAGTTCTATCACTGAAGCTTTCTTT.

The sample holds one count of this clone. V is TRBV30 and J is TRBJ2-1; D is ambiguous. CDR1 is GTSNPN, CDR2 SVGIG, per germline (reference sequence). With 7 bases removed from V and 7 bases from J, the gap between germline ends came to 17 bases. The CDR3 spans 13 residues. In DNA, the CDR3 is TGTGCCTTCTTATCGTGGCTAACTAATGAGCAGTTCTTC. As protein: CAFLSWLTNEQFF.

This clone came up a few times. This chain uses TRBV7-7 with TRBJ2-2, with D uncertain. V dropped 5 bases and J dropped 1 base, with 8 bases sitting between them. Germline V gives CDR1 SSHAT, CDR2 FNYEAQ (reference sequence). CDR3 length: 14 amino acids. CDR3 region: CASSPWGNTGELFF. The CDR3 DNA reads TGTGCCAGCAGCCCCTGGGGGAACACCGGGGAGCTGTTTTTT. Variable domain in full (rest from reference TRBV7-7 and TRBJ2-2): GAGVSQSPRYKVTKRGQDVTLRCDPISSHATLYWYQQALGQGPEFLTYFNYEAQPDKSGLPSDRFSAERPEGSISTLTIQRTEQRDSAMYRCASSPWGNTGELFFGEGSRLTVL.

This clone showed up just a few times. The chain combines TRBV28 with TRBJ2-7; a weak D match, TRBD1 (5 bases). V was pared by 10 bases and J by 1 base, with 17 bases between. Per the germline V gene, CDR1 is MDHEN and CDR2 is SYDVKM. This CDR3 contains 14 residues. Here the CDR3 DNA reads TGTGCCATCCTACCGTTATCAGGGTCCTACGAGCAGTACTTC. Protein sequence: CAILPLSGSYEQYF. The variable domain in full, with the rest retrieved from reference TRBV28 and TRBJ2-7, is DVKVTQSSRYLVKRTGEKVFLECVQDMDHENMFWYRQDPGLGLRLIYFSYDVKMKEKGDIPEGYSVSREKKERFSLILESASTNQTSMYLCAILPLSGSYEQYFGPGTRLTVT.

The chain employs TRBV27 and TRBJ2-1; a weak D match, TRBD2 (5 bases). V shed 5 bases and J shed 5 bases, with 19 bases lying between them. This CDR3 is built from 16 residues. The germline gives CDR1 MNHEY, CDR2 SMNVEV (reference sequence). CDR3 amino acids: CASSRSGLPPHNEQFF. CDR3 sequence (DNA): TGTGCCAGCAGTCGCTCCGGACTCCCCCCCCACAATGAGCAGTTCTTC.

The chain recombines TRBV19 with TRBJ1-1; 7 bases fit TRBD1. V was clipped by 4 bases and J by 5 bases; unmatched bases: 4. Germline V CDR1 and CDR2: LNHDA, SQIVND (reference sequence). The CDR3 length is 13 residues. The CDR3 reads CASSTDRDTEAFF. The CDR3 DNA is TGTGCCAGTAGTACTGACAGGGATACTGAAGCTTTCTTT.

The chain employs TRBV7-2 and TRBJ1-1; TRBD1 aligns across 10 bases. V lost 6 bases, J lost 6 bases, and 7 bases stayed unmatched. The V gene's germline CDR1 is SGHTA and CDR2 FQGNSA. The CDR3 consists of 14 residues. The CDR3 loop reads CASRGRTGGAEAFF. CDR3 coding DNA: TGTGCCAGCAGAGGACGGACAGGGGGGGCTGAAGCTTTCTTT.

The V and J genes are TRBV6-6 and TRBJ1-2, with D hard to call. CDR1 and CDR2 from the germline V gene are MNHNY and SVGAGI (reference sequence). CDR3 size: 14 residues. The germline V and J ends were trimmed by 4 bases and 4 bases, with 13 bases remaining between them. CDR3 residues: CASSSATRGYGYTF. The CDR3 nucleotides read TGTGCCAGCAGTTCCGCGACAAGAGGCTATGGCTACACCTTC.

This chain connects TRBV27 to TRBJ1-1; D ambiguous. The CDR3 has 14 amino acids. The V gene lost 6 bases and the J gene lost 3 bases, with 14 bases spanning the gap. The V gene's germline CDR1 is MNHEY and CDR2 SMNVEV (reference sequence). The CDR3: CASSPSGLDTEAFF. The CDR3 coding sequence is TGTGCCAGCAGCCCCTCTGGGCTCGACACTGAAGCTTTCTTT.

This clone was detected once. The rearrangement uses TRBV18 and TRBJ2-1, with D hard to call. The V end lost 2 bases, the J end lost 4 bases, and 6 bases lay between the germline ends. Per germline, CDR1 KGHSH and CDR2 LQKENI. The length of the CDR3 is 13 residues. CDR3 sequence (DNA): TGTGCCAGCTCACCAATACCTTACAATGAGCAGTTCTTC. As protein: CASSPIPYNEQFF.

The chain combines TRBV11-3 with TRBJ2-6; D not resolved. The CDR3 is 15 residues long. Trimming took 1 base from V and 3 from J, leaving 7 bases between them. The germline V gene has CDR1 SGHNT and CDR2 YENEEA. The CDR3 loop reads CASSLGGFGANVLTF. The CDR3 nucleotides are TGTGCCAGCAGCTTAGGAGGCTTTGGGGCCAACGTCCTGACTTTC.

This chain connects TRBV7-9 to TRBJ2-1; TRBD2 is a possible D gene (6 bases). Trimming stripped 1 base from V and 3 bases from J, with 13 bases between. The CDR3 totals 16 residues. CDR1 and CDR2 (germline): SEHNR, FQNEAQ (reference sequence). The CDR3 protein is CASSLGISGNYNEQFF. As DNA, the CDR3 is TGTGCCAGCAGCTTAGGTATTAGCGGAAACTACAATGAGCAGTTCTTC.

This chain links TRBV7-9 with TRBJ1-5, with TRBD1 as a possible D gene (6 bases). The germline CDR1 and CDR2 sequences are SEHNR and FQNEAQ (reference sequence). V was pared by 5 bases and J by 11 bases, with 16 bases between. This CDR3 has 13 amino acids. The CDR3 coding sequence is TGTGCCAGCAGCACCAACCACAGGGAGTCCCAGCATTTT. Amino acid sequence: CASSTNHRESQHF. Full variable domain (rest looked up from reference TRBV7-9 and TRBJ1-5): DTGVSQNPRHKITKRGQNVTFRCDPISEHNRLYWYRQTLGQGPEFLTYFQNEAQLEKSRLLSDRFSAERPKGSFSTLEIQRTEQGDSAMYLCASSTNHRESQHFGDGTRLSIL.

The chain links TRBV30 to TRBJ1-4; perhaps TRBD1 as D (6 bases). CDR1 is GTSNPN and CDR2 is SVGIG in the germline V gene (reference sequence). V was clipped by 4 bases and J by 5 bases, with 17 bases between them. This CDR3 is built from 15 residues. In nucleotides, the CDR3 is TGTGCCTGGACAGGGGCCATGGGAGAGAATGAAAAACTGTTTTTT. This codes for CAWTGAMGENEKLFF.

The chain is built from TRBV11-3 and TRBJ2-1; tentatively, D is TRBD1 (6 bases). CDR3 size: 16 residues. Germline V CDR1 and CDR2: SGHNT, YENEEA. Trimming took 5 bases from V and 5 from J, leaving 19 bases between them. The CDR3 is CASSRVNRAGHNEQFF. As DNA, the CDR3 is TGTGCCAGCAGCCGAGTAAACAGGGCTGGTCACAATGAGCAGTTCTTC.

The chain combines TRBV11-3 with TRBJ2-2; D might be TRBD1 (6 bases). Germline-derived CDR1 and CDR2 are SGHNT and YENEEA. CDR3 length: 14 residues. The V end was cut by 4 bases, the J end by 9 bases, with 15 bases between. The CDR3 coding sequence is TGTGCCAGCAGCTCAGACAAACAGGGTCGGGAGCTGTTTTTT. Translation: CASSSDKQGRELFF.

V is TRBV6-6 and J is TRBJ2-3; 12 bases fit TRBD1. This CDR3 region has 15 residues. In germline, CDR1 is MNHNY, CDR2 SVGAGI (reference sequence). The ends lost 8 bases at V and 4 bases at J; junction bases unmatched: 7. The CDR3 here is CASGDRGLNADTQYF. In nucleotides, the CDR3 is TGTGCCAGCGGGGACAGGGGGCTCAACGCAGATACGCAGTATTTT.

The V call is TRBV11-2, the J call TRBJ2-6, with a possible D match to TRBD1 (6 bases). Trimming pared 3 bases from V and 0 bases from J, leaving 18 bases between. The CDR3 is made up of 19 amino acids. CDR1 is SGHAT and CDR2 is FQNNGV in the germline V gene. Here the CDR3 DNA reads TGTGCCAGCAGCTTGGGAATCGACAGGACGATCTCTGGGGCCAACGTCCTGACTTTC. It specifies CASSLGIDRTISGANVLTF.

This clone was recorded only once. CDR3 in DNA: TGTGCCAGCAGCCCGTCAGGGTTGTACGAGCAGTACGTC. Translating it yields CASSPSGLYEQYV. The V and J genes are TRBV7-2 and TRBJ2-7; TRBD1 is a possible D gene (5 bases). The ends were cut back, 5 bases at V and 4 bases at J, with 12 bases in the middle. The length of the CDR3 is 13 residues. From germline, CDR1 is SGHTA and CDR2 FQGNSA.